The clone carrying this T cell receptor beta chain was recorded at least ten times. Its antigen remains unknown. This entry comes from a study of T-cell memory formation after mild COVID-19. CDR1 and CDR2 (germline): DFQATT, SNEGSKA (reference sequence). Trimming removed 0 bases at V and 0 bases at J, with 12 bases between. The CDR3 consists of 15 residues. Using its own MiXCR run on the 5' RACE reads, TCRdb lists one record per CDR3 protein. The table lists roughly 100,000 distinct CDR3 sequences, roughly 12% of them singletons, with around 25% in the top ten. Study findings and constraints: Second-wave clones that peaked on day 37 lacked confirmed SARS-CoV-2 specificity.

The V and J genes are TRBV20-1 and TRBJ2-7; possible D gene TRBD1, 6 bases. The sample consisted of PBMCs or a T cell subset sorted from them (not recorded which). The sequence derives from an adult woman who had mild COVID-19 (a few samples of this study predate the infection). Cell type and time point are not known. CDR3 region: CSAREAQGISYEQYF. In DNA, the CDR3 is TGCAGTGCTAGAGAGGCACAGGGAATCTCCTACGAGCAGTACTTC.